Listed below are T cell receptor beta chains from one sample, sequenced in a study of beta chain features in type 1 diabetes. Measured with immunoSEQ multiplex PCR; TCRdb has only the in-frame clones, and not every one. This sample has some 200,000 clones, with under 13% found just once. The sample comprised central memory CD4+ T cells from blood. The receptors were gathered from a young man in good health. Each CDR3 is given with its conserved first and last residue. The D gene is left open where the match is weak. Clone size is stated in some rows and not others, as once, few, many or a class when expanded.

cdr3_aa,cdr3_nt,clone_size,j_call,v_call,cdr3_length,d_call
CASSATSGRTGELFF,TGCGCCAGCAGCGCGACTAGCGGGAGGACCGGGGAGCTGTTTTTT,few,TRBJ2-2,TRBV5-1,15,TRBD2
CASSLTGSREQYF,TGTGCCAGCAGCTTAACCGGGTCTAGGGAGCAGTACTTC,many,TRBJ2-7,TRBV7-3,13,NA
CASKSLDMNTEAFF,TGTGCCAGCAAAAGTTTAGACATGAACACTGAAGCTTTCTTT,few,TRBJ1-1,TRBV2,14,NA
CASSFGTGRYEQYF,TGTGCCAGCAGCTTCGGGACAGGTCGCTACGAGCAGTACTTC,medium-sized,TRBJ2-7,TRBV5-4,14,TRBD1
CASSLAGTSEETQYF,TGCGCCAGCAGCTTGGCAGGGACTAGCGAAGAGACCCAGTACTTC,few,TRBJ2-5,TRBV5-1,15,TRBD2
CASTPGRGWTEAFF,TGTGCCAGCACCCCGGGTAGGGGGTGGACTGAAGCTTTCTTT,NA,TRBJ1-1,TRBV9,14,NA
CASSFSPDTQYF,TGTGCCAGCAGCTTTTCGCCGGATACGCAGTATTTT,NA,TRBJ2-3,TRBV7-6,12,NA
CAWRVLGGYTF,TGTGCCTGGAGGGTTCTAGGGGGCTACACCTTC,NA,TRBJ1-2,TRBV30,11,NA
CASSLWSRTGILNTEAFF,TGCGCCAGCAGCTTGTGGTCGCGGACAGGGATATTGAACACTGAAGCTTTCTTT,NA,TRBJ1-1,TRBV5-1,18,TRBD1
CASSFWSGANVLTF,TGTGCCAGCAGCTTTTGGTCGGGGGCCAACGTCCTGACTTTC,NA,TRBJ2-6,TRBV7-9,14,NA
CAISEALSTDTQYF,TGTGCCATCAGTGAGGCGTTGAGCACAGATACGCAGTATTTT,many,TRBJ2-3,TRBV10-3,14,NA
CASSPRGGLAGDNEQFF,TGTGCCAGCAGCCCTAGAGGGGGACTAGCGGGAGACAATGAGCAGTTCTTC,NA,TRBJ2-1,TRBV7-6,17,TRBD2
CASSPGANEKLFF,TGTGCCAGCTCACCAGGGGCTAATGAAAAACTGTTTTTT,few,TRBJ1-4,TRBV18,13,NA
CASSLSAMSTDTQYF,TGCGCCAGCAGCTTGTCCGCAATGTCCACAGATACGCAGTATTTT,few,TRBJ2-3,TRBV5-1,15,NA
CASSVKAGGTDTQYF,TGTGCCAGCAGCGTTAAGGCGGGAGGCACAGATACGCAGTATTTT,NA,TRBJ2-3,TRBV9,15,TRBD2
CASSAGTSGYEQYF,TGTGCCAGCAGCGCCGGGACTAGCGGCTACGAGCAGTACTTC,few,TRBJ2-7,TRBV5-4,14,TRBD2
CASSLTGAKNIQYF,TGTGCCAGCAGTCTAACAGGGGCCAAAAACATTCAGTACTTC,NA,TRBJ2-4,TRBV7-9,14,NA
CASSPRQGSQLWTNEKLFF,TGTGCCAGCAGCCCCCGACAGGGGTCCCAACTTTGGACTAATGAAAAACTGTTTTTT,NA,TRBJ1-4,TRBV7-2,19,TRBD1
CASKATSGKETQYF,TGTGCCAGCAAGGCGACTAGCGGGAAAGAGACCCAGTACTTC,NA,TRBJ2-5,TRBV7-2,14,TRBD2
CASHLAGGNIQYF,TGTGCCAGTCACCTAGCGGGAGGTAACATTCAGTACTTC,few,TRBJ2-4,TRBV6-5,13,TRBD2
CASSLDRAEQYF,TGTGCCAGCAGCTTAGATCGAGCCGAGCAGTACTTC,many,TRBJ2-7,TRBV11-2,12,NA
CASSNNRLAGQADTQYF,TGTGCCAGCAGCAACAATAGACTAGCGGGCCAGGCAGATACGCAGTATTTT,few,TRBJ2-3,TRBV7-8,17,TRBD2
CASSRDSDYEQYF,TGTGCCAGCAGTAGGGACAGCGACTACGAGCAGTACTTC,NA,TRBJ2-7,TRBV2,13,TRBD1
CAISDRGGTDTQYF,TGTGCCATCAGTGATAGGGGGGGCACAGATACGCAGTATTTT,NA,TRBJ2-3,TRBV10-3,14,NA
CASSLTPSWGRANEQFF,TGTGCCAGCAGCCTGACCCCTTCGTGGGGTCGGGCCAATGAGCAGTTCTTC,few,TRBJ2-1,TRBV28,17,NA
CAWTVSYEQYF,TGTGCCTGGACAGTGAGCTACGAGCAGTACTTC,NA,TRBJ2-7,TRBV30,11,NA
CASSGTFTDTQYF,TGTGCCAGTAGCGGGACTTTCACAGATACGCAGTATTTT,few,TRBJ2-3,TRBV19,13,NA
CASSLLQNSYNEQFF,TGCGCCAGCAGCTTGCTCCAGAACTCCTACAATGAGCAGTTCTTC,few,TRBJ2-1,TRBV5-1,15,NA
CASSPTGSTGRDEQFF,TGTGCCAGCAGCCCGACAGGGTCGACGGGACGAGATGAGCAGTTCTTC,few,TRBJ2-1,TRBV5-4,16,TRBD1
CAISESRSGGLGADTQYF,TGTGCCATCAGTGAGTCGCGGTCCGGGGGGCTGGGTGCAGATACGCAGTATTTT,NA,TRBJ2-3,TRBV10-3,18,NA
CASSVTPSQAGGPGELFF,TGTGCCAGCAGCGTAACCCCAAGCCAGGCGGGAGGGCCCGGGGAGCTGTTTTTT,few,TRBJ2-2,TRBV9,18,TRBD2
CASSPTGGGQETQYF,TGTGCCAGCAGCCCTACCGGGGGAGGCCAAGAGACCCAGTACTTC,few,TRBJ2-5,TRBV11-2,15,NA
CSSAAKNEQFF,TGCAGCTCCGCGGCGAAGAATGAGCAGTTCTTC,NA,TRBJ2-1,TRBV29-1,11,NA
CASSLRQGRTEAFF,TGTGCCAGCAGTTTGAGACAGGGGAGGACTGAAGCTTTCTTT,NA,TRBJ1-1,TRBV28,14,TRBD1
CASSLEGGPGEQFF,TGTGCCAGCAGCTTAGAGGGGGGACCCGGAGAGCAGTTCTTC,few,TRBJ2-1,TRBV7-2,14,NA
CASTKSASGNIQYF,TGTGCCAGTACTAAATCGGCTAGCGGAAACATTCAGTACTTC,few,TRBJ2-4,TRBV19,14,TRBD2
CASSYLLGNTEAFF,TGCGCCAGCAGCTACCTTTTGGGGAACACTGAAGCTTTCTTT,NA,TRBJ1-1,TRBV5-1,14,NA
CATSGRASNEQFF,TGTGCCACCAGCGGGAGGGCCTCCAATGAGCAGTTCTTC,few,TRBJ2-1,TRBV10-3,13,TRBD2
CASSFRQGNYNEQFF,TGTGCCAGCAGCTTTAGACAGGGAAATTACAATGAGCAGTTCTTC,NA,TRBJ2-1,TRBV7-2,15,TRBD1
CASSPSSSGANVLTF,TGTGCCAGCTCACCTTCCAGCTCTGGGGCCAACGTCCTGACTTTC,few,TRBJ2-6,TRBV18,15,NA